Each of the 5 T cell receptor beta chains below was sequenced from the same sample in a study of T cell repertoires in cytomegalovirus infection. In TCRdb, the reads were re-called with MiXCR into one record per CDR3 protein. This sample has about 97,000 distinct CDR3 sequences; 16% occur once, and the top ten carry more than 7%. Sequenced sample: PBMCs. The receptor set was obtained from a human donor in good health (CMV status not recorded). Some clones in this sample may be carry-over from other donors' samples.

The genes are TRBV5-1 and TRBJ2-2; D ambiguous. CDR3 length: 14 amino acids. From germline, CDR1 is SGHRS and CDR2 YFSETQ. Deletions cut 4 bases from V and 7 bases from J, with 14 bases between. CDR3: CASSPPLSGGELFF. DNA for the CDR3: TGCGCCAGCAGCCCGCCTTTATCGGGCGGGGAGCTGTTTTTT.

This clonotype was counted between two and nine times. This chain joins TRBV7-2 and TRBJ2-5; tentatively, D is TRBD1 (5 bases). CDR1 and CDR2 (germline): SGHTA, FQGNSA. V was clipped by 1 base and J by 4 bases, with 13 bases between them. The CDR3 covers 15 residues. The CDR3: CASSLGLRVRETQYF. DNA for the CDR3: TGTGCCAGCAGCTTAGGGCTCAGGGTTCGAGAGACCCAGTACTTC. Drawing the rest from reference TRBV7-2 and TRBJ2-5, the complete variable domain is GAGVSQSPSNKVTEKGKDVELRCDPISGHTALYWYRQSLGQGLEFLIYFQGNSAPDKSGLPSDRFSAERTGGSVSTLTIQRTQQEDSAVYLCASSLGLRVRETQYFGPGTRLLVL.

In the case of this clonotype: Its ends do not fully match the called genes, so a read error is possible. This chain connects TRBV9 to TRBJ2-2; tentatively, D is TRBD2 (6 bases). From germline, CDR1 is SGDLS and CDR2 YYNGEE. This CDR3 has 17 amino acids. CDR3 sequence reads: CTSSVDPSASNTGELFF. For the CDR3, the DNA is TGTACCAGCAGCGTAGATCCTAGCGCGTCGAACACCGGGGAGCTGTTTTTT.

This clonotype was counted ten times or more. V is TRBV7-9 and J is TRBJ2-1; 11 bases fit TRBD2. The CDR3 is 17 amino acids. The germline V gene encodes CDR1 SEHNR and CDR2 FQNEAQ (reference sequence). V shed 5 bases, J shed 5 bases, and the junction held 11 bases outside the gene matches. Here the CDR3 DNA reads TGTGCCAGCAGCCCGCGCATAGCGGGGGGGCCCAACAATGAGCAGTTCTTC. Its protein is CASSPRIAGGPNNEQFF.

This sequence joins TRBV6-1 and TRBJ2-5; no firm D call. Germline values: CDR1 MNHNS, CDR2 SASEGT. V was pared by 6 bases and J by 0 bases, with 8 bases between. CDR3 size: 13 residues. In DNA, the CDR3 is TGTGCCAGCAGCCAGCTGTACCAAGAGACCCAGTACTTC. Protein: CASSQLYQETQYF.